Listed here is a single TCR beta chain. Its antigen is currently unknown. Trimming removed 4 bases at V and 4 bases at J, with 14 bases between. Germline loops: CDR1 SEHNR, CDR2 FQNEAQ (reference sequence). The CDR3 sequence is 14 residues long. These data come from a study of T-cell reconstitution after alpha-beta-depleted transplantation in children. Preparation of the TCRbeta library was carried out with unique molecular identifiers. MiXCR was run by TCRdb on the PCR reads, yielding one entry per CDR3 protein. The repertoire holds about 980,000 distinct CDR3 sequences, with about 29% as singletons. Study-level points and caveats: Several hundred graft clones that had expanded were reportedly the source of alpha-beta T cells about two months after transplant. Some patients' high day-60 TCRbeta diversity was attributed to recipient cells surviving conditioning. One year after transplant, T-cell counts and diversity came mostly from newly produced T cells.

The V call is TRBV7-9, the J call TRBJ2-7; no firm D call. The sample was PBMCs, mostly from graft donor cells, taken 360 days after TCRalphabeta/CD19-depleted stem cell transplant. The clonotype was recovered from a boy in the first two years of life who had a stem cell transplant for SCID, so the T cells may come from the graft donor. The CDR3 is CASSSYIRRYEQYF. The CDR3 bases are TGTGCCAGCAGCTCCTACATCAGGAGATACGAGCAGTACTTC.